This entry describes one T cell receptor (beta chain). Its target is not known. TCRdb fed the 5' RACE reads into MiXCR, producing one record per CDR3 protein. The sample has fewer than 250,000 distinct CDR3 sequences; 6% to 8.5% are singletons. These data are taken from a study of identical twins. Study-wide findings and caveats: Abundant cord blood beta clonotypes carried fewer insertions; memory repertoires showed none.

The CDR3 is 16 residues long. CDR1 and CDR2 from the germline V gene are SEHNR and FQNEAQ (reference sequence). Trimming took 5 bases from V and 0 from J; bases not matched to a gene: 7. A further study also used this sample, focusing on yellow fever vaccine responses in identical twins.

V usage is TRBV7-9 and J usage is TRBJ1-1; 9 positions agree with TRBD1. This sequence was found in a woman between 18 and 29 years old in good health. Sequenced: CD8+ T cells sorted from blood. The CDR3: CASSPGTGSLNTEAFF. The CDR3 region has the DNA TGTGCCAGCAGCCCCGGGACAGGGAGTTTGAACACTGAAGCTTTCTTT. Full variable domain (remainder filled in from reference TRBV7-9 and TRBJ1-1): DTGVSQNPRHKITKRGQNVTFRCDPISEHNRLYWYRQTLGQGPEFLTYFQNEAQLEKSRLLSDRFSAERPKGSFSTLEIQRTEQGDSAMYLCASSPGTGSLNTEAFFGQGTRLTVV.